These T cell receptor beta chains were read from a single sample in a study of response to subunit inactivated influenza vaccine. MiXCR was run by TCRdb on the RT-PCR reads, yielding one entry per CDR3 protein. Of hundreds of thousands of distinct CDR3 sequences in the sample, 12% to 15% were seen once. The sample consisted of PBMCs from blood, taken around 14 days before vaccination. Receptors originate from a man in his fifties or sixties who received an inactivated influenza vaccine. Each CDR3 is given with its conserved first and last residue. A D gene is named only where the DNA matches it firmly. For some rows the clone size is stated as once, few or many, or as a class when expanded; others skip it.

cdr3_aa,cdr3_nt,v_call,d_call,clone_size,j_call
CSARATGVGRNQPQHF,TGCAGTGCTAGAGCAACAGGGGTTGGGCGCAATCAGCCCCAGCATTTT,TRBV20-1,TRBD1,many,TRBJ1-5
CATSRDLTGYELQETQYF,TGTGCCACCAGCAGAGATTTAACCGGCTATGAACTCCAAGAGACCCAGTACTTC,TRBV15,-,-,TRBJ2-5
CSARGGTSGADTQYF,TGCAGTGCTAGGGGGGGGACTAGCGGGGCAGATACGCAGTATTTT,TRBV20-1,TRBD2,few,TRBJ2-3
CASSQVLSGQGANF,TGCGCCAGCAGCCAAGTCCTTTCCGGGCAGGGGGCCAATTTT,TRBV4-1,TRBD1,-,TRBJ2-3
CASSYGSQSGRTKNIQYF,TGTGCCAGCAGTTACGGATCCCAAAGCGGGAGGACCAAAAACATTCAGTACTTC,TRBV6-2/TRBV6-3,TRBD2,few,TRBJ2-4
CASSESDYGYTF,TGTGCCAGCAGCGAATCAGACTATGGCTACACCTTC,TRBV7-8,-,many,TRBJ1-2
CASSSEQGPQETQYF,TGCGCCAGCAGCTCGGAACAGGGACCCCAAGAGACCCAGTACTTC,TRBV5-1,-,-,TRBJ2-5
CASSWDRGLDGNTIYF,TGTGCCAGCAGTTGGGACAGGGGATTGGATGGAAACACCATATATTTT,TRBV12-3/TRBV12-4,TRBD1,-,TRBJ1-3
CASSFYGRIKTQYF,TGTGCCAGCAGCTTCTACGGGAGGATAAAGACCCAGTACTTC,TRBV7-2,TRBD2,-,TRBJ2-5
CASSLVPGGPDEQFF,TGCGCCAGCAGCTTGGTTCCGGGAGGGCCCGATGAGCAGTTCTTC,TRBV5-1,TRBD2,few,TRBJ2-1
CASSFGDVGVEQYF,TGTGCCAGCAGTTTCGGGGACGTGGGGGTTGAGCAGTACTTC,TRBV28,-,-,TRBJ2-7
CASSLLMTGELFF,TGCGCCAGCAGCTTGCTGATGACCGGGGAGCTGTTTTTT,TRBV5-1,-,many,TRBJ2-2
CASSVWDTANYGYTF,TGTGCCAGCAGCGTATGGGACACCGCTAACTATGGCTACACCTTC,TRBV9,-,few,TRBJ1-2
CASSVDRGEEKLFF,TGTGCCAGCAGCGTAGACAGGGGTGAGGAAAAACTGTTTTTT,TRBV9,TRBD1,few,TRBJ1-4
CSVQWQGGAGELFF,TGCAGTGTCCAATGGCAGGGCGGCGCCGGGGAGCTGTTTTTT,TRBV20-1,-,once,TRBJ2-2
CASSERAEEKLFF,TGTGCCAGCAGTGAACGGGCAGAAGAAAAACTGTTTTTT,TRBV2,-,-,TRBJ1-4
CASSLSDLSTEAFF,TGTGCCAGCAGTTTATCAGATTTAAGCACTGAAGCTTTCTTT,TRBV12-3/TRBV12-4,-,many,TRBJ1-1
CASSGGIWGTEAFF,TGTGCCAGCAGTGGAGGGATTTGGGGCACTGAAGCTTTCTTT,TRBV6-2/TRBV6-3,-,-,TRBJ1-1
CSAANRGSFTYEQYF,TGCAGCGCCGCGAACCGGGGCTCATTCACCTACGAGCAGTACTTC,TRBV29-1,-,few,TRBJ2-7
CATSDFGGSYNEQFF,TGTGCCACCAGTGATTTCGGCGGGTCCTACAATGAGCAGTTCTTC,TRBV24-1,-,few,TRBJ2-1
CASSMVGTGAYEQYF,TGTGCCAGTAGTATGGTGGGGACAGGGGCCTACGAGCAGTACTTC,TRBV19,TRBD1,few,TRBJ2-7
CASSPGQSTYEQYF,TGCGCCAGCAGCCCGGGACAGTCTACCTACGAGCAGTACTTC,TRBV5-1,TRBD1,few,TRBJ2-7
CSVALAKNFQYF,TGCAGCGTTGCTCTAGCCAAAAACTTTCAGTACTTC,TRBV29-1,-,-,TRBJ2-4
CASRYDAYNEQFF,TGTGCCAGCAGGTATGACGCATACAATGAGCAGTTCTTC,TRBV7-2,-,few,TRBJ2-1
CSVEDQGRSYEQYF,TGCAGCGTTGAAGATCAGGGGCGCTCCTACGAGCAGTACTTC,TRBV29-1,-,-,TRBJ2-7
CASSLPGTASEDTQYF,TGCGCCAGCAGCTTGCCCGGGACCGCTTCAGAAGATACGCAGTATTTT,TRBV5-1,-,-,TRBJ2-3
CASSWRTGLAYEQYF,TGTGCCAGCAGCTGGCGGACAGGTCTCGCATACGAGCAGTACTTC,TRBV7-9,TRBD1,few,TRBJ2-7
CASSLGPGTNEKLFF,TGTGCCAGCAGCTTAGGGCCCGGAACTAATGAAAAACTGTTTTTT,TRBV7-9,-,few,TRBJ1-4
CASSKDRGGEQYF,TGTGCTAGCAGCAAGGACAGGGGTGGCGAGCAGTACTTC,TRBV7-7,TRBD1,-,TRBJ2-7
CASSYSRGRAEAFF,TGTGCCAGCAGTTACTCGAGGGGTAGGGCTGAAGCTTTCTTT,TRBV6-5,-,-,TRBJ1-1
CASTEGGGYGYTF,TGTGCCAGCACCGAGGGAGGAGGCTATGGCTACACCTTC,TRBV2,-,-,TRBJ1-2
CASSSGLAGVRYNEQFF,TGTGCCAGCAGCTCGGGACTAGCGGGAGTTCGTTACAATGAGCAGTTCTTC,TRBV7-9,TRBD2,-,TRBJ2-1
CASSLVGRGLGRGSSYNEQFF,TGTGCCAGCAGCTTAGTGGGTCGGGGGCTAGGGCGGGGAAGCTCCTACAATGAGCAGTTCTTC,TRBV11-1,-,-,TRBJ2-1
CATSRVRDMGDNEQFF,TGTGCCACCAGCAGAGTCCGGGACATGGGGGATAATGAGCAGTTCTTC,TRBV15,-,few,TRBJ2-1
CASSLGAGALSYEQYF,TGTGCCAGCAGCTTGGGGGCCGGGGCCCTCTCCTACGAGCAGTACTTC,TRBV5-6,-,few,TRBJ2-7
CASSRDGVYQPQHF,TGTGCCAGCAGTCGGGACGGTGTATATCAGCCCCAGCATTTT,TRBV2,-,-,TRBJ1-5
CASSPPELGGTETQYF,TGTGCCAGCTCACCACCGGAGCTGGGGGGAACAGAGACCCAGTACTTC,TRBV18,-,few,TRBJ2-5
CSYTGGRLGSYNEQFF,TGCAGTTACACGGGGGGGCGGCTAGGGTCCTACAATGAGCAGTTCTTC,TRBV20-1,TRBD2,-,TRBJ2-1
CAIRTGGGKLFF,TGTGCCATCAGGACAGGGGGTGGAAAACTGTTTTTT,TRBV10-3,TRBD1,-,TRBJ1-4
CASSPPPPGELFF,TGTGCCAGCTCACCACCACCGCCCGGGGAGCTGTTTTTT,TRBV18,-,-,TRBJ2-2
CASSLEGLGAYEQYF,TGTGCCAGCAGCTTAGAGGGACTGGGGGCCTACGAGCAGTACTTC,TRBV7-2,-,few,TRBJ2-7
CSVESPISYEQYF,TGCAGCGTTGAGTCTCCCATCTCCTACGAGCAGTACTTC,TRBV29-1,-,many,TRBJ2-7
CASSSNRALNYEQYF,TGTGCCAGCAGCTCGAACCGGGCACTCAACTACGAGCAGTACTTC,TRBV7-2,-,-,TRBJ2-7
CASSTGGDNTEAFF,TGTGCCAGCAGTACAGGGGGCGATAACACTGAAGCTTTCTTT,TRBV12-3/TRBV12-4,TRBD1,many,TRBJ1-1
CASSQDWRGDEQFF,TGTGCCAGCAGCCAAGATTGGAGAGGCGATGAGCAGTTCTTC,TRBV14,-,few,TRBJ2-1
CATSREADQPQHF,TGTGCCACCAGCAGAGAGGCTGATCAGCCCCAGCATTTT,TRBV15,-,many,TRBJ1-5
CASNQQGGNYGYTF,TGTGCCAGCAACCAACAGGGGGGAAACTATGGCTACACCTTC,TRBV6-1,TRBD1,-,TRBJ1-2
CSARDWGTASYEQYF,TGCAGTGCTAGAGATTGGGGGACGGCGAGCTACGAGCAGTACTTC,TRBV20-1,-,-,TRBJ2-7
CASSLAPVKDGRFF,TGCGCCAGCAGCTTGGCCCCCGTGAAGGACGGGCGGTTCTTC,TRBV5-1,-,-,TRBJ2-1
CAISPWTGRTEAFF,TGTGCCATCAGCCCCTGGACAGGGAGGACTGAAGCTTTCTTT,TRBV10-3,TRBD1,few,TRBJ1-1
CASSQGVWPQYF,TGCGCCAGCAGCCAAGGGGTTTGGCCCCAGTACTTC,TRBV4-1,-,-,TRBJ2-5
CSVARDNSPLHF,TGCAGCGTTGCCAGGGATAATTCACCCCTCCACTTT,TRBV29-1,-,-,TRBJ1-6
CASSLAVGAATNEKLFF,TGTGCCAGCAGCCTAGCGGTTGGAGCAGCAACTAATGAAAAACTGTTTTTT,TRBV7-6,-,few,TRBJ1-4
CASSLMPSGLNTGELFF,TGTGCCAGCAGCTTAATGCCTAGCGGCCTGAACACCGGGGAGCTGTTTTTT,TRBV7-9,TRBD2,-,TRBJ2-2
CASSYAPGRVSEQYF,TGTGCCAGCAGTTACGCCCCGGGCAGGGTGTCCGAGCAGTACTTC,TRBV6-5,-,few,TRBJ2-7
CASSESVSNQPQHF,TGTGCCAGCAGTGAATCGGTTAGCAATCAGCCCCAGCATTTT,TRBV2,-,-,TRBJ1-5